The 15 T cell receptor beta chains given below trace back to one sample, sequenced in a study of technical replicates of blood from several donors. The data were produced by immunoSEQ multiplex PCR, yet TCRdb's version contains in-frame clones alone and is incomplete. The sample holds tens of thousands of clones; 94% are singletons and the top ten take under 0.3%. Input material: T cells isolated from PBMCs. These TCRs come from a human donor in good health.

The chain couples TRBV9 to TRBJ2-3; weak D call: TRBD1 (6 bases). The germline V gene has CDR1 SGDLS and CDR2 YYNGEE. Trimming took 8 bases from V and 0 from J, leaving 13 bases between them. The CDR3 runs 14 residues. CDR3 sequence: CASKPGESTDTQYF. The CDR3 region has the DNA TGTGCCAGTAAACCAGGGGAGAGCACAGATACGCAGTATTTT.

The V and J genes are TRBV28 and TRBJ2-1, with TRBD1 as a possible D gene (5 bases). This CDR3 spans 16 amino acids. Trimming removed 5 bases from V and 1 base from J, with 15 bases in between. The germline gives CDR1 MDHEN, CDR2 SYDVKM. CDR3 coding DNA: TGTGCCAGCAGTCCTGAGGAGAAGGGGTCCTACAATGAGCAGTTCTTC. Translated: CASSPEEKGSYNEQFF.

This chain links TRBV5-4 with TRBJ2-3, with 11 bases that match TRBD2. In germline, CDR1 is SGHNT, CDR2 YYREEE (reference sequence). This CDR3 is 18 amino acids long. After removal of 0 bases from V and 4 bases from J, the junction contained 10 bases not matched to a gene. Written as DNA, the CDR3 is TGTGCCAGCAGCTTGGGCCTAGCGGGGGGCCGTCGACCAGATACGCAGTATTTT. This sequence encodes CASSLGLAGGRRPDTQYF. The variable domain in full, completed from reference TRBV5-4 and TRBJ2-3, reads ETGVTQSPTHLIKTRGQQVTLRCSSQSGHNTVSWYQQALGQGPQFIFQYYREEENGRGNFPPRFSGLQFPNYSSELNVNALELDDSALYLCASSLGLAGGRRPDTQYFGPGTRLTVL.

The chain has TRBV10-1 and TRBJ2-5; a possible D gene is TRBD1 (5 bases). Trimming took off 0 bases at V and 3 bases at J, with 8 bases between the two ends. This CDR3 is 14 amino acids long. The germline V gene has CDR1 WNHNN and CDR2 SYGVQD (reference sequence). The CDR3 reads CASSESGREETQYF. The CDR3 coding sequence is TGCGCCAGCAGTGAGTCTGGCAGGGAAGAGACCCAGTACTTC.

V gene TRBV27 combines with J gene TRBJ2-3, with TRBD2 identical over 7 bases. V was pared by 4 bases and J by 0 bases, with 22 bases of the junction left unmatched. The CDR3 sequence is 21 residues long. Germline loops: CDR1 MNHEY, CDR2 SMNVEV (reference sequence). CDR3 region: CASSSRDYPFVGPTSTDTQYF. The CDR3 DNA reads TGTGCCAGCAGTTCCCGGGACTATCCCTTTGTTGGCCCAACTAGCACAGATACGCAGTATTTT.

CDR3 protein: CASSQIFLYNEQFF. CDR3 bases: TGTGCCAGCAGCCAGATATTCCTATACAATGAGCAGTTCTTC. This chain connects TRBV14 to TRBJ2-1; no reliable D call. The V end was cut by 3 bases, the J end by 4 bases, with 10 bases between. The CDR3 consists of 14 residues. Germline V gene sequence: CDR1 SGHDN, CDR2 FVKESK.

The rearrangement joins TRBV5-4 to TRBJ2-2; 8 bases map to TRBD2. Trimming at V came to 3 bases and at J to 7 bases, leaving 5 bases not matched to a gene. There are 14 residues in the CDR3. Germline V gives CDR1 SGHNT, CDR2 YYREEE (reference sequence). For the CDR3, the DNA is TGTGCCAGCAGCTCGGGGGGGCCCGGCGGGGAGCTGTTTTTT. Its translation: CASSSGGPGGELFF. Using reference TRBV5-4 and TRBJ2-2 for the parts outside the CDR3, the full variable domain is ETGVTQSPTHLIKTRGQQVTLRCSSQSGHNTVSWYQQALGQGPQFIFQYYREEENGRGNFPPRFSGLQFPNYSSELNVNALELDDSALYLCASSSGGPGGELFFGEGSRLTVL.

The CDR3 DNA reads as TGTGCCAGCACTAACAGGGGTTGGCGAGGCTACACCTTC. It encodes CASTNRGWRGYTF. The chain is built from TRBV6-5 and TRBJ1-2, with 7 positions matching TRBD1. In germline, CDR1 is MNHEY, CDR2 SVGAGI. The CDR3 contains 13 residues. Losses at the gene ends were 7 bases for V and 8 bases for J; bases not matched to a gene: 10.

The CDR3 DNA follows: TGTGCCAGTAGTATAGCGGAAAACCAGGGGTACAATGAGCAGTTCTTC. Translating it yields CASSIAENQGYNEQFF. The chain links TRBV19 to TRBJ2-1, with D maybe TRBD1 (6 bases). V lost 1 base and J lost 4, with 14 bases in between. This CDR3 is 16 amino acids long. CDR1 and CDR2 from the germline V gene are LNHDA and SQIVND (reference sequence).

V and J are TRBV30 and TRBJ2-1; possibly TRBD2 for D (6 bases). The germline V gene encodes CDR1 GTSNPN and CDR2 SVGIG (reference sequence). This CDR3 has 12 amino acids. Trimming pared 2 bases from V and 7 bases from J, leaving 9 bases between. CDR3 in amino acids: CAWSRGRNEQFF. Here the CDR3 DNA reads TGTGCCTGGAGTCGAGGGAGGAATGAGCAGTTCTTC. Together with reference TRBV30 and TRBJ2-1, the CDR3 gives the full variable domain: SQTIHQWPATLVQPVGSPLSLECTVEGTSNPNLYWYRQAAGRGLQLLFYSVGIGQISSEVPQNLSASRPQDRQFILSSKKLLLSDSGFYLCAWSRGRNEQFFGPGTRLTVL.

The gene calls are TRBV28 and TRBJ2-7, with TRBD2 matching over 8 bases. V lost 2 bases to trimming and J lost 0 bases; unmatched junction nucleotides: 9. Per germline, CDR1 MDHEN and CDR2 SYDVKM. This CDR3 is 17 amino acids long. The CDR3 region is CASSLRLAPGASYEQYF. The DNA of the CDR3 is TGTGCCAGCAGTTTACGACTAGCGCCCGGGGCCTCCTACGAGCAGTACTTC.

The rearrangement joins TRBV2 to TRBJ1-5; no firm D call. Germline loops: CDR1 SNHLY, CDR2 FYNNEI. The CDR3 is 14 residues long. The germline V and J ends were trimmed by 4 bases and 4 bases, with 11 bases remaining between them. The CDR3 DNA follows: TGTGCCAGCAGTGTCAGCCCGGGGAATCAGCCCCAGCATTTT. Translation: CASSVSPGNQPQHF.

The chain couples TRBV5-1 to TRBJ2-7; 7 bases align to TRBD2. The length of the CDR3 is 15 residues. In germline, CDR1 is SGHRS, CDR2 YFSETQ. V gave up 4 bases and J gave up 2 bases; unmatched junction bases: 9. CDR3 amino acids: CASSESAGATYEQYF. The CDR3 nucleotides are TGCGCCAGCAGCGAATCTGCGGGAGCGACCTACGAGCAGTACTTC. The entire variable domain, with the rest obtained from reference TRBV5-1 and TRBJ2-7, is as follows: KAGVTQTPRYLIKTRGQQVTLSCSPISGHRSVSWYQQTPGQGLQFLFEYFSETQRNKGNFPGRFSGRQFSNSRSEMNVSTLELGDSALYLCASSESAGATYEQYFGPGTRLTVT.

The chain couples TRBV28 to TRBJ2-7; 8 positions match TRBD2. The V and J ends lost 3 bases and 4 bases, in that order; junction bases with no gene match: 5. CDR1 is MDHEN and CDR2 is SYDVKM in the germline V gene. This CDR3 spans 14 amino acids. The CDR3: CASSFTGGAYEQYF. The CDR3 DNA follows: TGTGCCAGCAGTTTTACGGGAGGGGCGTACGAGCAGTACTTC.

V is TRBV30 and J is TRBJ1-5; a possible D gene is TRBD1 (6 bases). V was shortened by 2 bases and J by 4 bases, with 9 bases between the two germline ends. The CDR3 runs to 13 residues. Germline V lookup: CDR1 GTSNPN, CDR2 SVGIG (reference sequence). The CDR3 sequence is CAWSIGGNQPQHF. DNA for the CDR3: TGTGCCTGGAGTATAGGGGGAAATCAGCCCCAGCATTTT.